A selection of T cell receptor beta chains follows, all from one sample in a study of CD8 T cells in Susac syndrome. TCRdb recomputed calls from the immunoSEQ multiplex PCR reads with MiXCR, one row per CDR3 protein. The table has some 260,000 distinct CDR3 sequences, roughly 81% seen once. The material sequenced was CD8+ T cells from PBMCs. The receptors come from a human donor with multiple sclerosis. Both conserved end residues are part of each CDR3. The order of the fields is J gene, V gene, D gene, clone size, CDR3 protein, CDR3 DNA. A D gene is named only where the DNA matches it firmly. Size values are once, few and many counts, or a class for expanded clones, and some rows have none.

TRBJ2-1	TRBV27	TRBD2	NA	CASSLIAGARYEQFF	TGTGCCAGCAGTTTAATTGCGGGAGCGCGGTATGAGCAGTTCTTC
TRBJ2-1	TRBV2	TRBD1	NA	CASSDPGGGPSYNEQFF	TGTGCCAGCAGCGACCCAGGGGGCGGGCCCTCCTACAATGAGCAGTTCTTC
TRBJ2-7	TRBV7-9	TRBD2	once	CASSLPGSGISAEQYF	TGTGCCAGCAGCTTGCCCGGTAGCGGGATCTCGGCCGAGCAGTACTTC
TRBJ2-3	TRBV3-1	TRBD2	NA	CASSQVASGSKEDTQYF	TGTGCCAGCAGCCAAGTGGCTAGCGGGAGTAAAGAAGATACGCAGTATTTT
TRBJ2-7	TRBV7-9	TRBD1	few	CASSPGTVYEQYF	TGTGCCAGCAGCCCCGGGACAGTATACGAGCAGTACTTC
TRBJ2-2	TRBV30	TRBD1	once	CAWSVRFQDRGAGELFF	TGTGCCTGGAGTGTACGTTTCCAGGACAGGGGGGCCGGGGAGCTGTTTTTT
TRBJ1-2	TRBV9	NA	NA	CASSVAVGDHGYTF	TGTGCCAGCAGCGTAGCGGTAGGAGATCATGGCTACACCTTC
TRBJ2-1	TRBV28	TRBD1	NA	CASSGHRGSYNEQFF	TGTGCCAGCAGTGGGCACAGGGGGTCCTACAATGAGCAGTTCTTC
TRBJ2-6	TRBV7-9	TRBD1	NA	CASMGDRAHGANVLTF	TGTGCCAGCATGGGAGACAGGGCGCACGGGGCCAACGTCCTGACTTTC
TRBJ2-1	TRBV7-9	TRBD1	NA	CASSLTGGVNEQFF	TGTGCCAGCAGCTTGACAGGGGGCGTAAATGAGCAGTTCTTC